The 10 T cell receptor beta chains in this list originate from one sample, sequenced in a study of shared clonotypes between healthy human individuals. The data were produced by immunoSEQ multiplex PCR, yet TCRdb's version contains in-frame clones alone and is incomplete. Of roughly 2.6 million clones in the sample, more than 80% are singletons; the top ten hold roughly 0.15%. Input material: naive CD4+ T cells sorted from blood. The subset is: CD45RA+ positively selected. These receptors were obtained from a man younger than 35 in good health.

This rearrangement joins TRBV18 to TRBJ1-1; possible D gene TRBD1, 6 bases. Germline values: CDR1 KGHSH, CDR2 LQKENI. V was clipped by 6 bases and J by 11 bases, with 16 bases between them. This CDR3 has 12 amino acids. The CDR3 here is CASSSDRYLAFF. Here the CDR3 DNA reads TGTGCCAGCTCTTCTGACAGGTACTTGGCTTTCTTT. Together with reference TRBV18 and TRBJ1-1, the CDR3 gives the full variable domain: NAGVMQNPRHLVRRRGQEARLRCSPMKGHSHVYWYRQLPEEGLKFMVYLQKENIIDESGMPKERFSAEFPKEGPSILRIQQVVRGDSAAYFCASSSDRYLAFFGQGTRLTVV.

V gene TRBV29-1 combines with J gene TRBJ2-5, with D maybe TRBD2 (5 bases). TRBJ2-7 matches the DNA end more closely, so the J call is doubtful. The CDR3 extends over 14 amino acids. Germline CDR1 reads SQVTM; CDR2 reads ANQGSEA. CDR3 loop: CSVAPDYLIYEQYF. DNA of the CDR3: TGCAGCGTTGCTCCAGACTACTTAATCTACGAGCAGTACTTC.

Points on this clone: Other DNA sequences of this sample code for an identical CDR3. The CDR3 DNA reads as TGTGCCAGCTCGAGGCAGGCAACCGGGGAGCTGTTTTTT. Amino acid sequence: CASSRQATGELFF. The V and J genes are TRBV18 and TRBJ2-2, with D unclear. Germline V gene sequence: CDR1 KGHSH, CDR2 LQKENI. The V end lost 6 bases, the J end lost 5 bases, and 10 bases lay between the germline ends. The CDR3 is 13 residues long.

This sequence joins TRBV11-2 and TRBJ1-3, with D possibly matching TRBD1 (5 bases). The CDR3 is 14 residues long. The germline CDR1 and CDR2 sequences are SGHAT and FQNNGV. The V end was cut by 3 bases, the J end by 4 bases, with 10 bases between. The CDR3 DNA reads TGTGCCAGCAGCTTGGGGCCACAGGGAAACACCATATATTTT. Translating gives CASSLGPQGNTIYF.

This sequence joins TRBV6-1 and TRBJ2-6; no definite D call. The germline V gene has CDR1 MNHNS and CDR2 SASEGT. The ends were cut back, 2 bases at V and 2 bases at J, with 19 bases in the middle. The CDR3 runs 19 residues. CDR3 region: CASSEKVFQVQAGANVLTF. CDR3 sequence (DNA): TGTGCCAGCAGTGAAAAAGTATTTCAGGTGCAGGCTGGGGCCAACGTCCTGACTTTC.

The chain joins TRBV5-1 to TRBJ2-7; D call uncertain. V was shortened by 1 base and J by 3 bases, with 5 bases between the two germline ends. The CDR3 covers 12 residues. From germline, CDR1 is SGHRS and CDR2 YFSETQ. The CDR3 bases are TGCGCCAGCAGCTTGACTCGCTACGAGCAGTACTTC. Encoded protein: CASSLTRYEQYF.

The chain is built from TRBV7-9 and TRBJ1-1, with D unresolved. This CDR3 is built from 13 residues. The germline V gene encodes CDR1 SEHNR and CDR2 FQNEAQ (reference sequence). Trimming took 1 base from V and 5 from J, leaving 8 bases between them. The CDR3 DNA is TGTGCCAGCAGCTTAGAGTGGTTAACTGAAGCTTTCTTT. Translation: CASSLEWLTEAFF.

The sample holds one count of this clone. The rearrangement joins TRBV19 to TRBJ2-5, with D possibly TRBD2 on 5 matching bases. The CDR3 has 15 residues. Trimming took 6 bases from V and 2 from J, leaving 16 bases between them. The germline V gene has CDR1 LNHDA and CDR2 SQIVND (reference sequence). In DNA, the CDR3 is TGTGCCAGTAGCCCCCCCCGGGGTTTTCAAGAGACCCAGTACTTC. Its translation: CASSPPRGFQETQYF.

This chain links TRBV5-4 with TRBJ1-4, with 10 nucleotides matching TRBD1. The V gene's germline CDR1 is SGHNT and CDR2 YYREEE (reference sequence). This CDR3 comprises 17 residues. Losses at the gene ends were 4 bases for V and 8 bases for J; bases not matched to a gene: 14. The CDR3 coding sequence is TGTGCCAGCAGCAGGGACAGGGGCCCCGGGGGAAACGAAAAACTGTTTTTT. Protein sequence: CASSRDRGPGGNEKLFF.

V and J are TRBV28 and TRBJ2-1; D unresolved. The germline V and J ends were trimmed by 4 bases and 7 bases, with 5 bases remaining between them. The CDR3 extends over 11 amino acids. CDR1 is MDHEN, CDR2 SYDVKM, per germline. The CDR3 bases are TGTGCCAGCAGTTCTCAGAATGAGCAGTTCTTC. This codes for CASSSQNEQFF.